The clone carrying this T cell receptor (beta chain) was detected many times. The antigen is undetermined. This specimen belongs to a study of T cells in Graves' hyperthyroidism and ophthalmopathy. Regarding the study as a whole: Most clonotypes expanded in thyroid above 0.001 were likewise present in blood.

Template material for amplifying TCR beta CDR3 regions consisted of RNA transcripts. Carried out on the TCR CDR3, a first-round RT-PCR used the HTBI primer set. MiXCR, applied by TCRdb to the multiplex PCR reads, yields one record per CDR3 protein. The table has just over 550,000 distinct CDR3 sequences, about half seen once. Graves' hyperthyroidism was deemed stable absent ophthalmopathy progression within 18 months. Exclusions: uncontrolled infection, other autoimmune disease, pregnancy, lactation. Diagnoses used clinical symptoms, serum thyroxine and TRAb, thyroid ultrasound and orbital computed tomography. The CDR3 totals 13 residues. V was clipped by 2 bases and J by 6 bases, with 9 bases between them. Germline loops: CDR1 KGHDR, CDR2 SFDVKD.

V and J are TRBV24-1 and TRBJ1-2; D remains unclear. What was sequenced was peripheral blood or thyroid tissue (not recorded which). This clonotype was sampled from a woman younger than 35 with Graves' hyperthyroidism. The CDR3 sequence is CATSDWPENGYTF. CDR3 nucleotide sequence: TGTGCCACCAGTGATTGGCCGGAGAATGGCTACACCTTC.